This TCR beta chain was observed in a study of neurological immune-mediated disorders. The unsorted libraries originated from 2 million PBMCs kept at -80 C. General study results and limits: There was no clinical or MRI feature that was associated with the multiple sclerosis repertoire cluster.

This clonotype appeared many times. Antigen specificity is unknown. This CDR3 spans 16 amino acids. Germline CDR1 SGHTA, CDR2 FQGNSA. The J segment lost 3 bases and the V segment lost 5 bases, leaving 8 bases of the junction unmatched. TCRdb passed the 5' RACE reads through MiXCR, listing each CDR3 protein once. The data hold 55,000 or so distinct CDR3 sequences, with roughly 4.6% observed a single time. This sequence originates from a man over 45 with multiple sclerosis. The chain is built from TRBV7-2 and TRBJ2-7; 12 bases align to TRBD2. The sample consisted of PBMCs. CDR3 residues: CASSRQTSGGRYEQYF. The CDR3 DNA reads TGTGCCAGCAGCCGCCAGACTAGCGGGGGTCGCTACGAGCAGTACTTC.